These 22 T cell receptor beta chains share one sample of origin, sequenced in a study of T-cell reconstitution after alpha-beta-depleted transplantation in children. Unique molecular identifiers were incorporated during preparation of the TCRbeta library. MiXCR, applied by TCRdb to the PCR reads, yields one record per CDR3 protein. The sample holds some 600,000 distinct CDR3 sequences, roughly 17% seen once. The material sequenced was PBMCs from the stem cell graft donor, taken from the stem cell graft. The receptors shown here come from a human donor who donated a stem cell graft to a child with acute myeloid leukemia.

At least ten counts were recorded for this clonotype. This sequence joins TRBV20-1 and TRBJ1-1, with D hard to call. Trimming shortened V by 5 bases and J by 2 bases, and 12 bases separated the two germline ends. Germline loops: CDR1 DFQATT, CDR2 SNEGSKA (reference sequence). The length of the CDR3 is 13 residues. The CDR3 here is CSAPQASNTEAFF. In DNA, the CDR3 is TGCAGTGCTCCACAAGCGTCCAACACTGAAGCTTTCTTT.

Ten or more counts support this clonotype. V is TRBV10-1 and J is TRBJ2-3, with 13 nucleotides matching TRBD2. Per germline, CDR1 WNHNN and CDR2 SYGVQD (reference sequence). The length of the CDR3 is 17 residues. Trimming at V came to 6 bases and at J to 6 bases, leaving 12 bases not matched to a gene. CDR3 region: CASSGTSGAHKPDTQYF. The CDR3 DNA reads TGCGCCAGCAGCGGGACTAGCGGGGCCCACAAGCCCGATACGCAGTATTTT.

This clonotype was picked up many times. The chain uses TRBV5-6 and TRBJ1-2, with 9 bases that match TRBD1. CDR1 is SGHDT, CDR2 YYEEEE, per germline. V dropped 3 bases and J dropped 3; count of bases not matched to a gene: 6. The length of the CDR3 is 15 residues. The CDR3 region is CASSWWDRDYYGYTF. DNA of the CDR3: TGTGCCAGCAGCTGGTGGGACAGGGATTACTATGGCTACACCTTC.

This clonotype was counted between two and nine times. The rearrangement joins TRBV7-8 to TRBJ2-1; 15 bases fit TRBD2. The ends lost 2 bases at V and 6 bases at J; junction bases unmatched: 5. This CDR3 comprises 17 residues. Germline V CDR1 and CDR2: SGHVS, FQNEAQ. CDR3 nucleotide sequence: TGTGCCAGCAGCTTAACCGGACTAGCGGGGGGGCTCAATGAGCAGTTCTTC. The encoded protein is CASSLTGLAGGLNEQFF.

In its sample, this clonotype was seen many times. The chain has TRBV4-3 and TRBJ1-4; D ambiguous. Germline values: CDR1 LGHNA, CDR2 YSLEER. CDR3 length: 16 amino acids. Trimming left V 0 bases short and J 3 bases short, with 11 bases between. CDR3 amino acids: CASSQDLEGSNEKLFF. CDR3 coding DNA: TGCGCCAGCAGCCAAGATCTGGAGGGTTCTAATGAAAAACTGTTTTTT.

This clonotype showed up many times. CDR3 DNA sequence: TGTGCCAGCACCACGGGGACTAGCGGGGGGCCTGACCGCACAGATACGCAGTATTTT. Translation gives CASTTGTSGGPDRTDTQYF. The chain recombines TRBV13 with TRBJ2-3; TRBD2 matches 15 bases. The ends lost 7 bases at V and 1 base at J; junction bases unmatched: 12. This CDR3 region has 19 residues. Germline CDR1 reads PRHDT; CDR2 reads FYEKMQ (reference sequence).

The V call is TRBV20-1, the J call TRBJ2-1, with a possible D match to TRBD2 (6 bases). With 3 bases removed from V and 3 bases from J, the gap between germline ends came to 15 bases. In germline, CDR1 is DFQATT, CDR2 SNEGSKA (reference sequence). The CDR3 contains 15 residues. The CDR3 here is CSARKLAGFYNEQFF. CDR3 nucleotides: TGCAGTGCTAGGAAACTAGCTGGGTTCTACAATGAGCAGTTCTTC.

This chain connects TRBV7-9 to TRBJ2-4; no firm D call. Trimming cost V 2 bases and J 8 bases, with 16 bases left between them. The CDR3 is made up of 15 amino acids. Looked up from germline, CDR1 is SEHNR and CDR2 is FQNEAQ (reference sequence). CDR3 region: CASSLFGPGLDIQYF. CDR3 sequence (DNA): TGTGCCAGCAGCTTATTTGGGCCCGGTCTGGACATTCAGTACTTC.

The chain couples TRBV20-1 to TRBJ2-2; TRBD2 matches 8 bases. V trimming: 5 bases; J trimming: 7 bases; junction bases outside the gene matches: 6. CDR1 is DFQATT, CDR2 SNEGSKA, per germline (reference sequence). There are 13 residues in the CDR3. The CDR3 DNA sequence: TGCAGTGCTTCAGCGGGGGTTGACGGGGAGCTGTTTTTT. Protein: CSASAGVDGELFF.

This clonotype was counted a few times. The rearrangement joins TRBV5-1 to TRBJ2-2, with 11 bases fitting TRBD1. CDR1 is SGHRS, CDR2 YFSETQ, per germline. This CDR3 contains 16 residues. V was pared by 4 bases and J by 3 bases, with 5 bases of the junction left unmatched. CDR3: CASSHGQGADTGELFF. The CDR3 region has the DNA TGCGCCAGCAGCCATGGACAGGGGGCGGACACCGGGGAGCTGTTTTTT. Filled out from reference TRBV5-1 and TRBJ2-2, the complete variable domain reads KAGVTQTPRYLIKTRGQQVTLSCSPISGHRSVSWYQQTPGQGLQFLFEYFSETQRNKGNFPGRFSGRQFSNSRSEMNVSTLELGDSALYLCASSHGQGADTGELFFGEGSRLTVL.

This clonotype showed up many times. The chain couples TRBV12-3 or TRBV12-4 to TRBJ1-1; a possible D gene is TRBD1 (5 bases). V was pared by 9 bases and J by 0 bases, with 11 bases between. The CDR3 length is 13 residues. The CDR3 DNA reads TGTGCCAGTGGGGGTCCCTTGAACACTGAAGCTTTCTTT. Encoded protein: CASGGPLNTEAFF.

This clonotype showed up many times. The V and J genes are TRBV6-1 and TRBJ1-5, with D possibly TRBD1 on 6 matching bases. V was pared by 8 bases and J by 3 bases, with 14 bases between. CDR1 MNHNS and CDR2 SASEGT come from the germline V gene. The CDR3 runs 14 residues. In nucleotides, the CDR3 is TGTGCCAGCGCAAGGACGGGGGCCAATCAGCCCCAGCATTTT. The encoded protein is CASARTGANQPQHF.

This clonotype was picked up a small number of times. The chain joins TRBV4-3 to TRBJ2-3; D perhaps matches TRBD1 (7 bases). The ends were cut back, 1 base at V and 5 bases at J, with 22 bases in the middle. CDR3 length: 18 residues. The germline V gene encodes CDR1 LGHNA and CDR2 YSLEER. CDR3 DNA sequence: TGCGCCAGCAGCCAAGGAGGAGGGGGCTCCTTACGAGAAGATACGCAGTATTTT. Translating gives CASSQGGGGSLREDTQYF.

The chain is built from TRBV29-1 and TRBJ2-1; TRBD2 agrees at 7 bases. The CDR3 loop spans 13 amino acids. Germline assignment: CDR1 SQVTM and CDR2 ANQGSEA. After removal of 4 bases from V and 9 bases from J, the junction contained 9 bases not matched to a gene. Here the CDR3 DNA reads TGCAGCGTTGTCGGCGGCGGGGGAACTGAGCAGTTCTTC. Translating gives CSVVGGGGTEQFF.

This clonotype was seen repeatedly, ten times or more. The chain couples TRBV5-6 to TRBJ2-5; D gene unclear. Germline loops: CDR1 SGHDT, CDR2 YYEEEE. This CDR3 has 13 residues. Deletions cut 0 bases from V and 5 bases from J, with 8 bases between. CDR3 bases: TGTGCCAGCAGCTTGGAACTGACCGAGACCCAGTACTTC. Translated: CASSLELTETQYF. The full variable domain, with the rest looked up from reference TRBV5-6 and TRBJ2-5, is DAGVTQSPTHLIKTRGQQVTLRCSPKSGHDTVSWYQQALGQGPQFIFQYYEEEERQRGNFPDRFSGHQFPNYSSELNVNALLLGDSALYLCASSLELTETQYFGPGTRLLVL.

The chain joins TRBV5-1 to TRBJ2-5; TRBD1 matches at 9 bases. The CDR3 has 14 amino acids. Per the germline V gene, CDR1 is SGHRS and CDR2 is YFSETQ. Trimming cost V 4 bases and J 5 bases; bases outside gene matches: 6. The chain's CDR3 is CASSGRDRAETQYF. CDR3 coding DNA: TGCGCCAGCAGCGGCCGGGACAGGGCGGAGACCCAGTACTTC.

The V and J genes are TRBV7-2 and TRBJ2-1; tentatively, D is TRBD2 (5 bases). CDR1 is SGHTA, CDR2 FQGNSA, per germline. The CDR3 extends over 13 amino acids. With 4 bases removed from V and 7 bases from J, the gap between germline ends came to 11 bases. Here the CDR3 reads CASSSPTSNEQFF. In DNA form, the CDR3 reads TGTGCCAGCAGCTCCCCTACTAGTAATGAGCAGTTCTTC.

This clonotype was detected ten times or more. The chain joins TRBV5-1 to TRBJ2-7, with a possible D match to TRBD2 (5 bases). There are 13 residues in the CDR3. Germline CDR1 SGHRS, CDR2 YFSETQ. Trimming cost V 2 bases and J 0 bases, with 6 bases left between them. CDR3 sequence (DNA): TGCGCCAGCAGCTTCGGGAACTCCTACGAGCAGTACTTC. It is translated as CASSFGNSYEQYF.

This clonotype was found a few times. This chain links TRBV29-1 with TRBJ2-3; D gene ambiguous. CDR1 SQVTM and CDR2 ANQGSEA come from the germline V gene. Trimming pared 5 bases from V and 4 bases from J, leaving 7 bases between. The length of the CDR3 is 11 residues. Here the CDR3 reads CSVYGPDTQYF. DNA for the CDR3: TGCAGCGTTTATGGCCCAGATACGCAGTATTTT.

This clonotype was seen repeatedly, ten times or more. The rearrangement links TRBV20-1 to TRBJ2-1; the match to TRBD2 covers 7 bases. Germline assignment: CDR1 DFQATT and CDR2 SNEGSKA (reference sequence). Germline trimming cut 6 bases from V and 4 bases from J; bases unmatched to any gene: 15. CDR3 length equals 16 residues. This chain's CDR3 is CSAWGEGSLGYNEQFF. The CDR3 nucleotides are TGCAGTGCCTGGGGGGAGGGCTCCTTGGGGTACAATGAGCAGTTCTTC.

This clonotype came up a few times. The genes are TRBV5-1 and TRBJ2-2; weak D call: TRBD1 (6 bases). Trimming pared 2 bases from V and 3 bases from J, leaving 8 bases between. CDR3 length: 14 amino acids. CDR1 SGHRS and CDR2 YFSETQ come from the germline V gene. The DNA of the CDR3 is TGCGCCAGCAGCTTAACAGGGTACACCGGGGAGCTGTTTTTT. Protein sequence: CASSLTGYTGELFF.

Comment on this clonotype: A much larger clone lies one base from this, so it may be a read error. V and J are TRBV20-1 and TRBJ1-1; possibly TRBD1 for D (5 bases). CDR3 length: 14 amino acids. Germline CDR1 and CDR2: DFQATT and SNEGSKA (reference sequence). Trimming removed 4 bases at V and 3 bases at J, with 15 bases between. In DNA form, the CDR3 reads TGCAGTGCTACCCACAGGTGGACGGACACTGAAGCTTTCTTT. Protein sequence: CSATHRWTDTEAFF.